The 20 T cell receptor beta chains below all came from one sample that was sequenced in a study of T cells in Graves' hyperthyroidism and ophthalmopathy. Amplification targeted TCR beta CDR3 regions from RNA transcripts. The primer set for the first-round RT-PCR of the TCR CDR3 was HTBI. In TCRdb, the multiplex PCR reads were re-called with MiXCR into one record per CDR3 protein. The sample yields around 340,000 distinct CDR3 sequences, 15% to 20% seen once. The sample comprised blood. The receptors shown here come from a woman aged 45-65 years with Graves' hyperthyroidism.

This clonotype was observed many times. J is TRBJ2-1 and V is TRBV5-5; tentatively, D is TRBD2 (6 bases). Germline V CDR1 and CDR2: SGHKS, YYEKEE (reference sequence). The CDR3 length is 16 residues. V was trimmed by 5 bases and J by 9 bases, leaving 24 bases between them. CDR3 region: CASRPDRDSFFIEQFF. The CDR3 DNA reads TGTGCCAGCAGGCCCGACCGGGACTCCTTTTTCATTGAGCAGTTCTTC.

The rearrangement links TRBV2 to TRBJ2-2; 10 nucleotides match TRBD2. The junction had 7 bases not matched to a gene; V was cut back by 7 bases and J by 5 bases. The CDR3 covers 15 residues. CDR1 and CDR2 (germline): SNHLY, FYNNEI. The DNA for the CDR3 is TGTGCCAGCAATAGACTAGCGGGTGGTACCGGGGAGCTGTTTTTT. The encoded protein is CASNRLAGGTGELFF.

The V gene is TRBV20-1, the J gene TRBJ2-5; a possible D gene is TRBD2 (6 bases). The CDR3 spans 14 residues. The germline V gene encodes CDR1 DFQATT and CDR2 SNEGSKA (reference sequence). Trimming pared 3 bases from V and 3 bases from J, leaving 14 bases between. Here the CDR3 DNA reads TGCAGTGCTAGCGACTCAGGCGGGGAAGAGACCCAGTACTTC. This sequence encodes CSASDSGGEETQYF.

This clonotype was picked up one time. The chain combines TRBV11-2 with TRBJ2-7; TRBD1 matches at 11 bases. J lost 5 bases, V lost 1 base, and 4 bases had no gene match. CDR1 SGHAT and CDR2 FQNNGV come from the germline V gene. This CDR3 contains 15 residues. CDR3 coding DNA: TGTGCCAGCAGCTTAGGGGGGACAGGGGGAAACGAGCAGTACTTC. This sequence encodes CASSLGGTGGNEQYF.

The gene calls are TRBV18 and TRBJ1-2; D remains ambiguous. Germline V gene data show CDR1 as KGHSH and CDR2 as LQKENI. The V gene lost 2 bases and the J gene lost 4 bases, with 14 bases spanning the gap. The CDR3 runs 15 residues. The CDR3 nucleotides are TGTGCCAGCTCACCAGGAAACGGACGGAGCTATGGCTACACCTTC. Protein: CASSPGNGRSYGYTF.

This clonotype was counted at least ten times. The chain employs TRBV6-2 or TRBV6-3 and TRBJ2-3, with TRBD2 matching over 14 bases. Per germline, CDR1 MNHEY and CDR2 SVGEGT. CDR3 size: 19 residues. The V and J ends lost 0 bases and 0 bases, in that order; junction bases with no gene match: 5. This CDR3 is CASSYSRLAGGPSTDTQYF. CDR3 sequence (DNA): TGTGCCAGCAGTTACTCGCGACTAGCGGGGGGGCCGAGCACAGATACGCAGTATTTT.

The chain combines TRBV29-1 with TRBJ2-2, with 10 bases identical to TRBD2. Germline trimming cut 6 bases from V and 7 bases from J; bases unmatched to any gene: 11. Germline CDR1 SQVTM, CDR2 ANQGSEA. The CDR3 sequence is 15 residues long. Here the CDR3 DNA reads TGCAGCGTCGTAGAAACTAGCGGGGCTAACGGGGAGCTGTTTTTT. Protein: CSVVETSGANGELFF.

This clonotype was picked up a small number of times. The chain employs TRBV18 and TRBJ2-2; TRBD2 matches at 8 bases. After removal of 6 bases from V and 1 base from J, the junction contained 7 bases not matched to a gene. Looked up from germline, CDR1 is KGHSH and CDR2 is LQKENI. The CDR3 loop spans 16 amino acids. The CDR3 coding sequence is TGTGCCAGCTCGGAAAATAGCGGGATGAACACCGGGGAGCTGTTTTTT. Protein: CASSENSGMNTGELFF.

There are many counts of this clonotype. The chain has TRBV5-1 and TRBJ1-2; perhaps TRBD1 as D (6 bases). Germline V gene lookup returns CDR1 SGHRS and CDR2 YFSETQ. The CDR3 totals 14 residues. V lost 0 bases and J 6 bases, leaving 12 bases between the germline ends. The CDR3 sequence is CASSLDGGANGYTF. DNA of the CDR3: TGCGCCAGCAGCTTGGATGGGGGCGCTAATGGCTACACCTTC. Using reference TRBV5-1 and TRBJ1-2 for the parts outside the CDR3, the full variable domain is KAGVTQTPRYLIKTRGQQVTLSCSPISGHRSVSWYQQTPGQGLQFLFEYFSETQRNKGNFPGRFSGRQFSNSRSEMNVSTLELGDSALYLCASSLDGGANGYTFGSGTRLTVV.

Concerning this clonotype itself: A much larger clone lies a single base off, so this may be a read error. The CDR3 DNA follows: TGTGCCGGCAGTCCCGGGGGGGGGTACGAGCAGTACTTC. Translating it yields CAGSPGGGYEQYF. V usage is TRBV6-2 or TRBV6-3 and J usage is TRBJ2-7, with 8 bases identical to TRBD2. CDR1 is MNHEY, CDR2 SVGEGT, per germline. The CDR3 is 13 amino acids.

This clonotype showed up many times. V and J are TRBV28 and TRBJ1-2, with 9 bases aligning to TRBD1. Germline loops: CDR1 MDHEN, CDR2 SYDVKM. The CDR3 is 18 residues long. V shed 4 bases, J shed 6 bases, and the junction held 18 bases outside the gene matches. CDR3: CASSSSYLRTGDEDGYTF. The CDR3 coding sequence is TGTGCCAGCAGTTCATCATACCTTCGGACAGGGGATGAGGATGGCTACACCTTC.

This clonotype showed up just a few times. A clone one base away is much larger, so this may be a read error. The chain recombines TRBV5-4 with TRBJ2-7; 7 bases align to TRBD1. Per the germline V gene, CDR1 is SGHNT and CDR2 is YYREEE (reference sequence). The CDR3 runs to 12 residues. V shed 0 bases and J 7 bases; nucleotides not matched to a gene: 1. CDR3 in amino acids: CASSLEQGEQYF. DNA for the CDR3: TGTGCCAGCAGCTTGGAACAGGGGGAGCAGTACTTC.

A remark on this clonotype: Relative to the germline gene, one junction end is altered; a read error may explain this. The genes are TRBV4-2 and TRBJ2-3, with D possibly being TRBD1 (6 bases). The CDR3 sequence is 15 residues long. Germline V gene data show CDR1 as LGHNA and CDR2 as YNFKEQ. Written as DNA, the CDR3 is TGTGCCTCTAGGGGGAGCCCCCGGTTGACAGATACGCGGTATTTT. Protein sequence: CASRGSPRLTDTRYF.

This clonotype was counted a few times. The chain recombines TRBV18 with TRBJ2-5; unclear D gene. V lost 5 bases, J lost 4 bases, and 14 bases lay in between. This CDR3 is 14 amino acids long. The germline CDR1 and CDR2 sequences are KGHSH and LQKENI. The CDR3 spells CASSSRPPGETQYF. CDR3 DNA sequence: TGTGCCAGCTCATCCCGACCCCCGGGAGAGACCCAGTACTTC.

For the CDR3, the DNA is TGTGCCAGCAGGAAGGGGGGGGCCTTCACAGATACGCAGTATTTT. It encodes CASRKGGAFTDTQYF. The rearrangement joins TRBV6-2 or TRBV6-3 to TRBJ2-3; D is possibly TRBD2 (7 bases). This CDR3 region has 15 residues. V shed 6 bases and J shed 2 bases, with 15 bases lying between them. The germline gives CDR1 MNHEY, CDR2 SVGEGT.

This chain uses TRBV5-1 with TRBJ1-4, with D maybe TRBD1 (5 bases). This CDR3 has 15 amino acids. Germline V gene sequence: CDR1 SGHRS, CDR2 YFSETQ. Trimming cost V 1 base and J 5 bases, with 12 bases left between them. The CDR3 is CASSLSEQENEKLFF. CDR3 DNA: TGCGCCAGCAGCTTGTCCGAACAGGAGAATGAAAAACTGTTTTTT.

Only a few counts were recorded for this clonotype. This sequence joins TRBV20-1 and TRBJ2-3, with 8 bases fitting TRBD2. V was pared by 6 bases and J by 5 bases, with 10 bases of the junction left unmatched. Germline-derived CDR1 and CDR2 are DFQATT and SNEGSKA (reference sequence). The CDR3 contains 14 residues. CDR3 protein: CSALAGGLRDTQYF. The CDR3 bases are TGCAGTGCCCTTGCGGGGGGCCTGAGAGATACGCAGTATTTT.

The CDR3 DNA is TGTGCCAGCTCACCACGGGGGGGTGAAGCTTTCTTT. Translating gives CASSPRGGEAFF. The chain links TRBV18 to TRBJ1-1; tentative D call: TRBD1 (5 bases). CDR1 and CDR2 (germline): KGHSH, LQKENI. The CDR3 contains 12 residues. The V end was cut by 1 base, the J end by 7 bases, with 7 bases between.

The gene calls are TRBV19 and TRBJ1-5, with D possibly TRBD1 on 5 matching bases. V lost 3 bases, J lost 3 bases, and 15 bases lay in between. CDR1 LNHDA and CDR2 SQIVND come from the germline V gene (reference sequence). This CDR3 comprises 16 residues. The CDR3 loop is CASSMRAGENNQPQHF. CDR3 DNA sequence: TGTGCCAGTAGTATGAGGGCGGGGGAAAACAATCAGCCCCAGCATTTT.

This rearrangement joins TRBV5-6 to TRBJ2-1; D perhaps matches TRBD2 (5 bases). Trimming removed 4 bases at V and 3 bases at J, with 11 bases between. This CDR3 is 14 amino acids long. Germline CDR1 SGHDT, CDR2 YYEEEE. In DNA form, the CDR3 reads TGTGCCAGCAGCCTACGCCGGGACTACAATGAGCAGTTCTTC. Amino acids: CASSLRRDYNEQFF.